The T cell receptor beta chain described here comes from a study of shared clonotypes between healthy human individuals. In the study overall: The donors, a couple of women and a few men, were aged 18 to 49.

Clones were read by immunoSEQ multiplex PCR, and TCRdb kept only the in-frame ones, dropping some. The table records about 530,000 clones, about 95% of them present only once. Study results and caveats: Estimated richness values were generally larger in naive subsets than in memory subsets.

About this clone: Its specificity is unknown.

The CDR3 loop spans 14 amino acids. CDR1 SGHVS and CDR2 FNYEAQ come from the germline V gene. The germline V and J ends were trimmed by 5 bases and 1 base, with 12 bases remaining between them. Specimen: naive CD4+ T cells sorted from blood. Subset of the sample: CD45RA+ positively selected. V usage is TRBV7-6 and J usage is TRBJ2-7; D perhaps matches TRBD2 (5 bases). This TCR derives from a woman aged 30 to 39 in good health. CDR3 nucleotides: TGTGCCAGCAGCCCCGGCGGGCCTTCCTACGAGCAGTACTTC. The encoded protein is CASSPGGPSYEQYF.